Presented here are 18 T cell receptor beta chains from one specimen sequenced in a study of T-cell memory formation after mild COVID-19. Each CDR3 protein is one row after TCRdb ran MiXCR on the 5' RACE reads. The sample yields more than 300,000 distinct CDR3 sequences, less than 25% seen once. The sequencing input was PBMCs or a T cell subset sorted from them (not recorded which). These TCRs come from a man aged 18 to 30 who had mild COVID-19 (a few samples of this study predate the infection). Cell type and time point are not known.

V usage is TRBV7-2 and J usage is TRBJ2-3; weak D call: TRBD2 (5 bases). Germline V gene data show CDR1 as SGHTA and CDR2 as FQGNSA. There are 18 residues in the CDR3. Between the trimmed V and J ends, which lost 3 bases and 5 bases, there was a span of 24 bases. For the CDR3, the DNA is TGTGCCAGCAGCTTCAGAGACTTTGCCGGGATCACTAGAGATACGCAGTATTTT. Its protein product is CASSFRDFAGITRDTQYF.

Many counts were recorded for this clonotype. The V and J genes are TRBV24-1 and TRBJ1-5, with D perhaps matching TRBD1 (5 bases). The CDR3 is 14 amino acids. The V gene lost 7 bases and the J gene lost 8 bases, with 17 bases spanning the gap. Germline lookup yields CDR1 KGHDR and CDR2 SFDVKD. The chain's CDR3 is CATSETGAEKPQHF. In DNA, the CDR3 is TGTGCCACCAGCGAAACAGGAGCTGAGAAGCCCCAGCATTTT.

V is TRBV5-1 and J is TRBJ2-7, with 9 bases fitting TRBD1. This CDR3 spans 16 amino acids. Per the germline V gene, CDR1 is SGHRS and CDR2 is YFSETQ. The junction had 14 bases not matched to a gene; V was cut back by 7 bases and J by 3 bases. CDR3 amino acids: CASSESAGTGFYEQYF. The CDR3 region has the DNA TGCGCCAGCTCAGAATCCGCCGGGACAGGGTTCTACGAGCAGTACTTC.

J is TRBJ2-3 and V is TRBV5-1; 9 nucleotides match TRBD2. The CDR3 totals 14 residues. With V trimmed by 0 bases and J by 7 bases, 3 bases remained unmatched. Per the germline V gene, CDR1 is SGHRS and CDR2 is YFSETQ. CDR3 DNA sequence: TGCGCCAGCAGCTTGGGGGGACTAGCAAATACGCAGTATTTT. Translation: CASSLGGLANTQYF.

This clonotype was recorded a few times. The chain employs TRBV4-3 and TRBJ1-1; 8 bases align to TRBD1. V lost 3 bases, J lost 2 bases, and 5 bases stayed unmatched. The CDR3 is 15 residues long. Germline CDR1 reads LGHNA; CDR2 reads YSLEER. The CDR3 loop reads CASSHPGQVNTEAFF. CDR3 sequence (DNA): TGCGCCAGCAGCCACCCGGGACAGGTTAACACTGAAGCTTTCTTT.

This clonotype was picked up a small number of times. J is TRBJ1-1 and V is TRBV20-1; D gene uncertain. The CDR3 is 14 amino acids. The ends were cut back, 1 base at V and 4 bases at J, with 13 bases in the middle. CDR1 and CDR2 (germline): DFQATT, SNEGSKA (reference sequence). The CDR3 bases are TGCAGTGCTAGAGCTCCGACCGGGTCCACTGAAGCTTTCTTT. This sequence encodes CSARAPTGSTEAFF.

This clonotype was picked up a small number of times. The chain links TRBV7-6 to TRBJ2-7; D ambiguous. This CDR3 has 14 residues. The V end was cut by 4 bases, the J end by 7 bases, with 17 bases between. Germline CDR1 and CDR2: SGHVS and FNYEAQ. CDR3 in DNA: TGTGCCAGCAGCTCCGACGTATGGGGTGGGGAGCAGTACGTC. This codes for CASSSDVWGGEQYV.

The rearrangement uses TRBV5-1 and TRBJ2-1; TRBD2 is a possible D gene (6 bases). This CDR3 is 14 amino acids long. CDR1 and CDR2 from the germline V gene are SGHRS and YFSETQ. Trimming shortened V by 0 bases and J by 10 bases, and 14 bases separated the two germline ends. In DNA, the CDR3 is TGCGCCAGCAGCTTGGCCTTCGGGGGACGGGAGCAGTTCTTC. It encodes CASSLAFGGREQFF.

The chain has TRBV4-2 and TRBJ2-7, with D possibly matching TRBD1 (6 bases). Trimming stripped 2 bases from V and 5 bases from J, with 10 bases between. This CDR3 contains 13 residues. Germline V CDR1 and CDR2: LGHNA, YNFKEQ. The CDR3 sequence is CASSQTGPHEQYF. Written as DNA, the CDR3 is TGTGCCAGCAGCCAAACAGGGCCCCACGAGCAGTACTTC.

The chain employs TRBV5-4 and TRBJ1-1; D remains ambiguous. This CDR3 has 13 residues. V was shortened by 0 bases and J by 3 bases, with 6 bases between the two germline ends. CDR1 SGHNT and CDR2 YYREEE come from the germline V gene (reference sequence). The DNA for the CDR3 is TGTGCCAGCAGCTTGGAGCCACACACTGAAGCTTTCTTT. This translates into CASSLEPHTEAFF.

Only a few counts were recorded for this clonotype. The chain employs TRBV7-2 and TRBJ2-1; D is uncertain. The CDR3 has 12 amino acids. From germline, CDR1 is SGHTA and CDR2 FQGNSA. Trimming pared 3 bases from V and 10 bases from J, leaving 10 bases between. CDR3 residues: CASSFLALEQFF. CDR3 nucleotides: TGTGCCAGCAGCTTTTTAGCACTCGAGCAGTTCTTC.

The chain is built from TRBV4-1 and TRBJ2-3; D may be TRBD2 (5 bases). Per germline, CDR1 MGHRA and CDR2 YSYEKL. The ends were cut back, 2 bases at V and 5 bases at J, with 5 bases in the middle. This CDR3 comprises 12 residues. Here the CDR3 reads CASSQRGDTQYF. The CDR3, as DNA: TGCGCCAGCAGCCAACGGGGAGATACGCAGTATTTT.

The chain is built from TRBV2 and TRBJ1-2; the D gene is possibly TRBD1 (5 bases). Trimming pared 6 bases from V and 5 bases from J, leaving 10 bases between. Germline CDR1 and CDR2: SNHLY and FYNNEI. This CDR3 comprises 12 residues. CDR3 DNA sequence: TGTGCCAGCAGGGGGCCTGGGTATGGCTACACCTTC. It translates to CASRGPGYGYTF.

This clonotype showed up just a few times. The V and J genes are TRBV4-1 and TRBJ1-1; 7 bases are shared with TRBD1. There are 11 residues in the CDR3. V lost 3 bases to trimming and J lost 11 bases; unmatched junction nucleotides: 3. The germline gives CDR1 MGHRA, CDR2 YSYEKL. CDR3 loop: CASSQTGSAFF. The CDR3 region has the DNA TGCGCCAGCAGCCAGACAGGGTCGGCTTTCTTT.

The table lists this clonotype with a few counts. The chain couples TRBV20-1 to TRBJ1-2, with 10 bases fitting TRBD1. The V gene end was trimmed by 0 bases and the J gene end by 2 bases; junction bases not matched to a gene: 6. The CDR3 runs 16 residues. Germline-derived CDR1 and CDR2 are DFQATT and SNEGSKA (reference sequence). CDR3 DNA: TGCAGTGCTAGAGACGGACAGGGGGGACCCAACTATGGCTACACCTTC. Translated: CSARDGQGGPNYGYTF.

The sample holds a few counts of this clonotype. The rearrangement joins TRBV20-1 to TRBJ2-5; TRBD2 might be the D (5 bases). CDR1 is DFQATT, CDR2 SNEGSKA, per germline (reference sequence). V lost 0 bases to trimming and J lost 5 bases, with 16 bases between them. This CDR3 region has 15 residues. In DNA, the CDR3 is TGCAGTGCTAGAGATCCTCTAGCTGGTGGGGAGACCCAGTACTTC. Translation: CSARDPLAGGETQYF.

The gene calls are TRBV10-3 and TRBJ2-1; TRBD2 aligns across 9 bases. With 0 bases clipped from V and 4 bases from J, the junction kept 1 base outside the gene matches. This CDR3 has 15 residues. Germline V gives CDR1 ENHRY, CDR2 SYGVKD. The DNA of the CDR3 is TGTGCCATCAGTGAGTCTAGCGGGGGATACAATGAGCAGTTCTTC. Protein product: CAISESSGGYNEQFF.

This clonotype was observed a single time. The chain links TRBV5-1 to TRBJ1-4; 9 bases are a match to TRBD1. CDR3 length equals 15 residues. CDR1 SGHRS and CDR2 YFSETQ come from the germline V gene. V dropped 0 bases and J dropped 4; count of bases not matched to a gene: 1. The CDR3 bases are TGCGCCAGCAGCTTGGTGGGACAGGGTAATGAAAAACTGTTTTTT. Its translation: CASSLVGQGNEKLFF.